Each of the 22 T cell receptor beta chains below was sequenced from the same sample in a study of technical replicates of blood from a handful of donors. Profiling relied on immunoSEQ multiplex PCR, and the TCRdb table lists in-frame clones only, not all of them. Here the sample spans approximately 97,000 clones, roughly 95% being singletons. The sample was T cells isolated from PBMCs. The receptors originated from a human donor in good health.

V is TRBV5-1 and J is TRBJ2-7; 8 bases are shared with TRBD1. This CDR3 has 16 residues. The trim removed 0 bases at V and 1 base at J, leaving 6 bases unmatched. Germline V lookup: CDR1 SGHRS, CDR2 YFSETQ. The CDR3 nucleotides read TGCGCCAGCAGCTTGGCGTCGGGACAGGTATCCTACGAGCAGTACTTC. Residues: CASSLASGQVSYEQYF.

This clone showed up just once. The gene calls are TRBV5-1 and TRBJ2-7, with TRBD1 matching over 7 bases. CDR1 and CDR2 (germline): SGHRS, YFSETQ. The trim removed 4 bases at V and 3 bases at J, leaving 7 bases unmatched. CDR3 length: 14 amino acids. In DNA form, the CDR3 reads TGCGCCAGCAGCGTCCGGGACAGTGTCTACGAGCAGTACTTC. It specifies CASSVRDSVYEQYF.

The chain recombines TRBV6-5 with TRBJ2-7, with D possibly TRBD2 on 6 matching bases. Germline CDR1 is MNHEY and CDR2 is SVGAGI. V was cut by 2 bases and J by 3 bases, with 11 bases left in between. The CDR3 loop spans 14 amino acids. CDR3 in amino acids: CASSYGIGSYEQYF. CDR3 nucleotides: TGTGCCAGCAGTTACGGTATCGGGAGCTACGAGCAGTACTTC.

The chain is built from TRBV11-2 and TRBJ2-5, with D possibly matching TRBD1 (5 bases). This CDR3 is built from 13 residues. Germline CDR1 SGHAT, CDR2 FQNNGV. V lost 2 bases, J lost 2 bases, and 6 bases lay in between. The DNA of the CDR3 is TGTGCCAGCAGCTTATCAGGGCAAGAGACCCAGTACTTC. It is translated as CASSLSGQETQYF. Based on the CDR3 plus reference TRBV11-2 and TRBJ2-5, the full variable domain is EAGVAQSPRYKIIEKRQSVAFWCNPISGHATLYWYQQILGQGPKLLIQFQNNGVVDDSQLPKDRFSAERLKGVDSTLKIQPAKLEDSAVYLCASSLSGQETQYFGPGTRLLVL.

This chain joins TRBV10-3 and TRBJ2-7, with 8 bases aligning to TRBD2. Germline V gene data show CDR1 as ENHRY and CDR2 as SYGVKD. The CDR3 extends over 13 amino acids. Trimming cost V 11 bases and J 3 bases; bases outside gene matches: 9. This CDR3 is CASGGDVIYEQYF. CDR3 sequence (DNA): TGTGCCTCGGGGGGGGACGTAATCTACGAGCAGTACTTC.

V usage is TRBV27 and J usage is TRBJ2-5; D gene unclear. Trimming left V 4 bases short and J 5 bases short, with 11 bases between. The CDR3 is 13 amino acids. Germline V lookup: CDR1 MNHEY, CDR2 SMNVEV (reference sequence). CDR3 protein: CASSSSRRETQYF. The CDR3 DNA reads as TGTGCCAGCAGTTCGTCACGCAGGGAGACCCAGTACTTC.

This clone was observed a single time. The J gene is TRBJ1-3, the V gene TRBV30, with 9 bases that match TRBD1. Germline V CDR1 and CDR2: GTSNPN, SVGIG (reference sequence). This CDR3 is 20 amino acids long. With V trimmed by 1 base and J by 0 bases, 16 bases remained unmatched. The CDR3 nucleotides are TGTGCCTGGAGTGCCCTTTGGACAGGGGACGCTTACTACTCTGGAAACACCATATATTTT. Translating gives CAWSALWTGDAYYSGNTIYF. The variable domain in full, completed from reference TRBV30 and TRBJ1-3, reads SQTIHQWPATLVQPVGSPLSLECTVEGTSNPNLYWYRQAAGRGLQLLFYSVGIGQISSEVPQNLSASRPQDRQFILSSKKLLLSDSGFYLCAWSALWTGDAYYSGNTIYFGEGSWLTVV.

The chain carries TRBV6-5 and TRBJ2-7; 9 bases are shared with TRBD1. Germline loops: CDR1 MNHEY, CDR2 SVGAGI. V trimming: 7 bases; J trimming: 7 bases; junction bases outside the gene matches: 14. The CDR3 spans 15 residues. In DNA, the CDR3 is TGTGCCAGCAAGGGACAGGGAATACTCGCTAGGGAGCAGTACTTC. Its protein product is CASKGQGILAREQYF.

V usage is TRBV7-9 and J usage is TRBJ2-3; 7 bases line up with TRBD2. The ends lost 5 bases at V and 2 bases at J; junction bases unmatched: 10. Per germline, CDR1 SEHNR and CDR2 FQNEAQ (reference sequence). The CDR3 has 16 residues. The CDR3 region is CASSRRRDYHTDTQYF. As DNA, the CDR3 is TGTGCCAGCAGCCGACGGCGGGACTATCACACAGATACGCAGTATTTT. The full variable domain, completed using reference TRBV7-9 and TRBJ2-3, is DTGVSQNPRHKITKRGQNVTFRCDPISEHNRLYWYRQTLGQGPEFLTYFQNEAQLEKSRLLSDRFSAERPKGSFSTLEIQRTEQGDSAMYLCASSRRRDYHTDTQYFGPGTRLTVL.

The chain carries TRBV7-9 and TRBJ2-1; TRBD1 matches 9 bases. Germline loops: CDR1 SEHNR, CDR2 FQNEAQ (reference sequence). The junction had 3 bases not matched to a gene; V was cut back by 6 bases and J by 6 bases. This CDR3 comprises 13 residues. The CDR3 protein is CASRLTGGNEQFF. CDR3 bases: TGTGCCAGCAGATTGACAGGGGGCAATGAGCAGTTCTTC.

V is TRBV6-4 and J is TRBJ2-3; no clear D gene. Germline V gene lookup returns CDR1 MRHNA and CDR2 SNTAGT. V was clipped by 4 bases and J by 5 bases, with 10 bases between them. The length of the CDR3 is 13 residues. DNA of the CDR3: TGTGCCAGCAGTGCCCAACTGAGAGATACGCAGTATTTT. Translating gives CASSAQLRDTQYF.

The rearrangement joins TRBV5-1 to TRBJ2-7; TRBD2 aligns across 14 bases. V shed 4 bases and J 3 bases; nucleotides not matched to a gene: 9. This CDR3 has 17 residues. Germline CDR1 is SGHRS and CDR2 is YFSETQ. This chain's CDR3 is CASSKGLAGEEFYEQYF. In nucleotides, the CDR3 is TGCGCCAGCAGCAAGGGACTAGCGGGAGAGGAGTTCTACGAGCAGTACTTC.

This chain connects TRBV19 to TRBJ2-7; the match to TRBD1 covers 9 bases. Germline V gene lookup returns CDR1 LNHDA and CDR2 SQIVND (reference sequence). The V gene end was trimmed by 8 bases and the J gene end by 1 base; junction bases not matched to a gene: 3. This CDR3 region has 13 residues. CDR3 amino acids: CASGGQGSYEQYF. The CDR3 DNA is TGTGCCAGTGGGGGACAGGGTTCCTACGAGCAGTACTTC.

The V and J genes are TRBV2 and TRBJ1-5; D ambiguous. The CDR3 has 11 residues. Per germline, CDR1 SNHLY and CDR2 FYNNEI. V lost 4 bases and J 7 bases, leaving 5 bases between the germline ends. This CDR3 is CASSGGQPQHF. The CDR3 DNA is TGTGCCAGCAGTGGAGGCCAGCCCCAGCATTTT.

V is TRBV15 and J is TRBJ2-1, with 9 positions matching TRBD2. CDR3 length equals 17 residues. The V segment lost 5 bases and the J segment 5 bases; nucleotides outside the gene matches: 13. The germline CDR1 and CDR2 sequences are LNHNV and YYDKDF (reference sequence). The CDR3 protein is CATSSELWAGGDNEQFF. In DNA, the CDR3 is TGTGCCACCAGCTCGGAGTTATGGGCGGGAGGGGACAATGAGCAGTTCTTC.

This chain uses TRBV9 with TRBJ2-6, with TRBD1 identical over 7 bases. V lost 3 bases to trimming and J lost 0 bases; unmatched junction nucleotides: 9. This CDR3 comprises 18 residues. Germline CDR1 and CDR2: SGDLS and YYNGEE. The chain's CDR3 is CASSERDRSLSGANVLTF. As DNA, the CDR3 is TGTGCCAGCAGCGAACGGGACAGATCCCTCTCTGGGGCCAACGTCCTGACTTTC.

The CDR3 reads CASNYGGDSPLHF. CDR3 DNA: TGTGCCAGCAACTACGGGGGAGATTCACCCCTCCACTTT. This chain links TRBV7-2 with TRBJ1-6; D is possibly TRBD1 (5 bases). This CDR3 has 13 amino acids. Looked up from germline, CDR1 is SGHTA and CDR2 is FQGNSA. Trimming left V 7 bases short and J 8 bases short, with 12 bases between.

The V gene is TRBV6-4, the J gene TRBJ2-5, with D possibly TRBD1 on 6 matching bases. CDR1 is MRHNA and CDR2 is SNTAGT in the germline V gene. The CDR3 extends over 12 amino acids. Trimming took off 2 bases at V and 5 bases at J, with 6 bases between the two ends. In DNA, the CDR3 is TGTGCCAGCAGTGACACAGGGGAGACCCAGTACTTC. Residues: CASSDTGETQYF.

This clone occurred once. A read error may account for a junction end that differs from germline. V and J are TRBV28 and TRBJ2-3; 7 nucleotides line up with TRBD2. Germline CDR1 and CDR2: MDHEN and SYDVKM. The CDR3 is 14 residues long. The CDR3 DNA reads TGTGCCAGCAGTTTATATGGCGGGAGCGATGTTTTGGATTTT. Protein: CASSLYGGSDVLDF.

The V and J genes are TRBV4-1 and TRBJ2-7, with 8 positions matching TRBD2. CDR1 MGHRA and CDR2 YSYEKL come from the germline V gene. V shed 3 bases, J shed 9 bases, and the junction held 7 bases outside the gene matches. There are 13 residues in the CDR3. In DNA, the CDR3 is TGCGCCAGCAGCCAGGGTCTAGCGGGCGCGCAGTACTTC. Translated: CASSQGLAGAQYF.

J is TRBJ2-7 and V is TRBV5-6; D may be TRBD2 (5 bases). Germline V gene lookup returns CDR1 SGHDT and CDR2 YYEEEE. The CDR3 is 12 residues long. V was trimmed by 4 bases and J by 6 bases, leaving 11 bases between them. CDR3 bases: TGTGCCAGCAGCCCCCAGGACTCCGAGCAGTACTTC. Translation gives CASSPQDSEQYF.

CDR3 nucleotides: TGTGCCAGTAGCAGGGACAGGGAGGACATTCAGTACTTC. Amino acids: CASSRDREDIQYF. V is TRBV19 and J is TRBJ2-4; 9 positions agree with TRBD1. The CDR3 is 13 residues long. The germline V gene has CDR1 LNHDA and CDR2 SQIVND (reference sequence). V was clipped by 6 bases and J by 8 bases; unmatched bases: 5.